The next 21 T cell receptor beta chains were all read from a single sample in a study of T cells in Graves' hyperthyroidism and ophthalmopathy. RNA transcripts gave rise to amplified TCR beta CDR3 regions. The primer set for the first-round RT-PCR of the TCR CDR3 was HTBI. TCRdb fed the multiplex PCR reads into MiXCR, producing one record per CDR3 protein. The sample carries about 380,000 distinct CDR3 sequences, 13% recorded once. Sequencing input: blood. Receptors were obtained from a man aged 25-40 years with Graves' hyperthyroidism that later progressed to Graves' ophthalmopathy.

This clonotype was recorded at least ten times. The chain recombines TRBV27 with TRBJ1-1; D is perhaps TRBD1 (6 bases). Trimming took off 0 bases at V and 4 bases at J, with 6 bases between the two ends. This CDR3 comprises 13 residues. Germline lookup yields CDR1 MNHEY and CDR2 SMNVEV (reference sequence). This CDR3 is CASSLSQGTEAFF. The CDR3 DNA sequence: TGTGCCAGCAGTTTATCACAGGGCACTGAAGCTTTCTTT.

This clonotype was recorded at least ten times. V is TRBV12-3 or TRBV12-4 and J is TRBJ2-3; TRBD2 matches 8 bases. V lost 6 bases to trimming and J lost 0 bases; unmatched junction nucleotides: 11. The CDR3 contains 17 residues. The CDR3 reads CASSPGLAGISTDTQYF. CDR3 DNA sequence: TGTGCCAGCAGCCCCGGGTTAGCGGGGATAAGCACAGATACGCAGTATTTT.

In regard to this clonotype: This CDR3 fails to terminate in the conserved phenylalanine or tryptophan, so it likely reflects a read error. The chain couples TRBV20-1 to TRBJ2-3, with 7 bases aligning to TRBD2. V lost 3 bases and J lost 0; bases outside the gene matches: 6. The CDR3 contains 15 residues. Germline lookup yields CDR1 DFQATT and CDR2 SNEGSKA (reference sequence). CDR3 loop: CSASPRGVSTDTQYC. CDR3 bases: TGCAGTGCTAGTCCTCGGGGGGTCAGCACAGATACGCAGTATTGT.

In this sample, this clonotype turned up many times. V is TRBV11-3 and J is TRBJ2-4, with a tentative D call TRBD2 (5 bases). V lost 2 bases and J lost 9, with 11 bases in between. Germline V gene sequence: CDR1 SGHNT, CDR2 YENEEA. CDR3 length: 13 residues. The CDR3: CASSLSGSGIQYF. For the CDR3, the DNA is TGTGCCAGCAGCTTATCGGGATCGGGCATTCAGTACTTC.

This clonotype was seen at least ten times. The chain links TRBV11-3 to TRBJ2-7; 10 bases are shared with TRBD2. CDR1 SGHNT and CDR2 YENEEA come from the germline V gene. CDR3 length: 15 residues. Trimming took 3 bases from V and 3 from J; bases not matched to a gene: 5. The CDR3 DNA reads TGTGCCAGCAGCTTCCTGGCTAGCGGGGGCTACGAGCAGTACTTC. This sequence encodes CASSFLASGGYEQYF.

The chain combines TRBV7-9 with TRBJ1-4; possible D gene TRBD1, 5 bases. The germline V and J ends were trimmed by 5 bases and 10 bases, with 11 bases remaining between them. The germline gives CDR1 SEHNR, CDR2 FQNEAQ (reference sequence). This CDR3 is 12 amino acids long. The CDR3 here is CASSRPQGKLFF. In DNA, the CDR3 is TGTGCCAGCAGCCGCCCCCAGGGAAAACTGTTTTTT.

This clonotype was seen more than once but under ten times. The chain is built from TRBV9 and TRBJ1-6, with TRBD1 as a possible D gene (5 bases). CDR3 length: 15 amino acids. Between the trimmed V and J ends, which lost 5 bases and 10 bases, there was a span of 19 bases. Germline V gene sequence: CDR1 SGDLS, CDR2 YYNGEE. The CDR3 region has the DNA TGTGCCAGCAGTATAACGGGCAGGGATTCGTCACCCCTCCACTTT. Its protein product is CASSITGRDSSPLHF.

This clonotype was observed a few times. V usage is TRBV29-1 and J usage is TRBJ2-2; tentatively, D is TRBD1 or TRBD2 (6 bases each). This CDR3 has 13 amino acids. Trimming removed 4 bases at V and 6 bases at J, with 12 bases between. Germline values: CDR1 SQVTM, CDR2 ANQGSEA. CDR3: CSVVWGAAGELFF. Written as DNA, the CDR3 is TGCAGCGTTGTATGGGGGGCCGCCGGGGAGCTGTTTTTT.

This clonotype showed up just a few times. The V call is TRBV28, the J call TRBJ1-6; tentatively, D is TRBD1 (6 bases). Germline CDR1 and CDR2: MDHEN and SYDVKM. The V and J ends lost 8 bases and 8 bases respectively, with 16 bases between them. CDR3 length: 14 amino acids. The CDR3 is CASGQSRGDSPLHF. CDR3 nucleotide sequence: TGTGCCAGCGGCCAATCCAGGGGCGATTCACCCCTCCACTTT.

Many counts were recorded for this clonotype. The CDR3 loop is CSGTDRTLGKLFF. The CDR3 DNA reads TGCAGCGGGACTGACAGAACACTCGGAAAACTGTTTTTT. The rearrangement uses TRBV29-1 and TRBJ1-4, with D possibly TRBD1 on 5 matching bases. The CDR3 is made up of 13 amino acids. The V gene lost 7 bases and the J gene lost 10 bases, with 19 bases spanning the gap. Germline V gives CDR1 SQVTM, CDR2 ANQGSEA.

The chain links TRBV4-2 to TRBJ1-4, with D hard to call. V dropped 4 bases and J dropped 0 bases, with 9 bases sitting between them. CDR1 is LGHNA, CDR2 YNFKEQ, per germline. This CDR3 region has 15 residues. CDR3 sequence: CASSPFRTTNEKLFF. CDR3 DNA: TGTGCCAGCAGCCCATTCAGAACAACTAATGAAAAACTGTTTTTT.

This clonotype was seen many times. The rearrangement links TRBV28 to TRBJ2-1; D remains unclear. Looked up from germline, CDR1 is MDHEN and CDR2 is SYDVKM. V lost 7 bases and J lost 5, with 15 bases in between. The CDR3 extends over 14 amino acids. The CDR3 reads CASTPLAVHNEQFF. For the CDR3, the DNA is TGTGCCAGCACACCCCTGGCGGTCCACAATGAGCAGTTCTTC.

Ten or more counts support this clonotype. The CDR3 here is CASSWLAGGPDTQYF. In nucleotides, the CDR3 is TGTGCCAGCAGCTGGCTAGCGGGCGGCCCAGATACGCAGTATTTT. V usage is TRBV7-2 and J usage is TRBJ2-3, with 8 bases identical to TRBD2. Germline loops: CDR1 SGHTA, CDR2 FQGNSA. CDR3 length: 15 residues. V lost 4 bases and J lost 4; bases outside the gene matches: 7.

This clonotype has a handful of counts. The V gene is TRBV7-9, the J gene TRBJ1-4; perhaps TRBD1 as D (6 bases). The V gene lost 1 base and the J gene lost 6 bases, with 9 bases spanning the gap. Germline V gene data show CDR1 as SEHNR and CDR2 as FQNEAQ (reference sequence). This CDR3 spans 14 amino acids. CDR3: CASSLDRADEKLFF. As DNA, the CDR3 is TGTGCCAGCAGCTTAGACAGGGCTGATGAAAAACTGTTTTTT.

The table lists this clonotype with many counts. CDR3 residues: CASSVGEGTGEGYTF. CDR3 coding DNA: TGTGCCAGCAGCGTAGGGGAGGGGACAGGGGAAGGCTACACCTTC. This chain uses TRBV9 with TRBJ1-2; 10 nucleotides agree with TRBD1. After removal of 0 bases from V and 8 bases from J, the junction contained 7 bases not matched to a gene. The germline V gene has CDR1 SGDLS and CDR2 YYNGEE. The CDR3 has 15 residues. Variable domain in full (rest from reference TRBV9 and TRBJ1-2): DSGVTQTPKHLITATGQRVTLRCSPRSGDLSVYWYQQSLDQGLQFLIQYYNGEERAKGNILERFSAQQFPDLHSELNLSSLELGDSALYFCASSVGEGTGEGYTFGSGTRLTVV.

This clonotype was observed a handful of times. The chain recombines TRBV20-1 with TRBJ1-6, with TRBD1 as a possible D gene (5 bases). The CDR3 totals 14 residues. With 1 base removed from V and 9 bases from J, the gap between germline ends came to 13 bases. CDR1 is DFQATT and CDR2 is SNEGSKA in the germline V gene (reference sequence). The CDR3 bases are TGCAGTGCTAGAGCCGCCAGGGATAGTTCACCCCTCCACTTT. Translated: CSARAARDSSPLHF.

This clonotype was seen ten or more times. This chain joins TRBV11-2 and TRBJ2-7; TRBD1 matches 10 bases. V was pared by 3 bases and J by 7 bases, with 3 bases of the junction left unmatched. The CDR3 is 13 amino acids. Germline values: CDR1 SGHAT, CDR2 FQNNGV. The CDR3 DNA reads TGTGCCAGCAGCTTCCGGACAGGGGGGGAGCAGTACTTC. It specifies CASSFRTGGEQYF.

This clonotype has ten or more counts. V usage is TRBV7-9 and J usage is TRBJ2-7; D gene uncertain. CDR1 and CDR2 from the germline V gene are SEHNR and FQNEAQ (reference sequence). The CDR3 length is 16 residues. The ends were cut back, 1 base at V and 2 bases at J, with 15 bases in the middle. The CDR3 coding sequence is TGTGCCAGCAGCTTAGGGAGCCAGCGAACTACCTACGAGCAGTACTTC. Its translation: CASSLGSQRTTYEQYF. The whole variable domain, remainder taken from reference TRBV7-9 and TRBJ2-7, is DTGVSQNPRHKITKRGQNVTFRCDPISEHNRLYWYRQTLGQGPEFLTYFQNEAQLEKSRLLSDRFSAERPKGSFSTLEIQRTEQGDSAMYLCASSLGSQRTTYEQYFGPGTRLTVT.

The gene calls are TRBV4-2 and TRBJ2-2; the D is unclear. This CDR3 has 15 amino acids. Trimming removed 0 bases from V and 7 bases from J, with 12 bases in between. Germline CDR1 reads LGHNA; CDR2 reads YNFKEQ. CDR3 coding DNA: TGTGCCAGCAGCCAAGATTTGGGTTGGGGCGGGGAGCTGTTTTTT. Amino acids: CASSQDLGWGGELFF.

This clonotype was found many times. Here the CDR3 reads CASSKRDDNTEAFF. In DNA, the CDR3 is TGTGCCAGCAGTAAAAGGGACGATAACACTGAAGCTTTCTTT. The chain employs TRBV6-1 and TRBJ1-1; maybe TRBD1 (5 bases). The V end lost 5 bases, the J end lost 2 bases, and 12 bases lay between the germline ends. CDR3 length: 14 amino acids. Germline CDR1 reads MNHNS; CDR2 reads SASEGT.

This clonotype was detected many times. This rearrangement joins TRBV27 to TRBJ1-2; TRBD1 is a possible D gene (5 bases). The CDR3 sequence is 13 residues long. The germline V gene has CDR1 MNHEY and CDR2 SMNVEV (reference sequence). V dropped 6 bases and J dropped 8 bases, with 16 bases sitting between them. The CDR3, as DNA: TGTGCCAGCAGCCCCTCCTGGGGCCGCGGCTACACCTTC. This translates into CASSPSWGRGYTF.